The 13 T cell receptor beta chains in this list originate from one sample, sequenced in a study of CD8+ T cells in alopecia areata. Reverse transcription of extracted RNA yielded cDNA, which provided the sequencing template. Method: immunoSEQ multiplex PCR; TCRdb's copy keeps in-frame clones and lacks some. The sample includes 200,000 to 250,000 clones, roughly 57% of them seen just once. The sequencing used CD4+ T cells sorted from blood, collected at week 0. The source of these receptors is a human donor with alopecia areata.

The chain links TRBV5-6 to TRBJ2-7; TRBD1 matches 7 bases. Germline V gene data show CDR1 as SGHDT and CDR2 as YYEEEE. The V segment lost 5 bases and the J segment 0 bases; nucleotides outside the gene matches: 8. The CDR3 runs 15 residues. CDR3: CASSSPGDSSYEQYF. The CDR3 DNA follows: TGTGCCAGCAGTTCTCCCGGGGACAGCTCCTACGAGCAGTACTTC.

Comments on this clone: Other DNA variants within this sample encode the same CDR3. The chain employs TRBV30 and TRBJ1-1, with 7 nucleotides matching TRBD1. There are 13 residues in the CDR3. From germline, CDR1 is GTSNPN and CDR2 SVGIG (reference sequence). V was clipped by 0 bases and J by 3 bases; unmatched bases: 1. The CDR3 spells CAWSVQGYTEAFF. The DNA of the CDR3 is TGTGCCTGGAGTGTACAGGGGTACACTGAAGCTTTCTTT.

The chain uses TRBV7-9 and TRBJ2-6, with D perhaps TRBD1 (6 bases). Germline CDR1 and CDR2: SEHNR and FQNEAQ (reference sequence). Trimming cost V 5 bases and J 0 bases, with 17 bases left between them. The CDR3 has 18 residues. CDR3 in DNA: TGTGCCAGCAGCGTCGTGGGGACATCCTCCTCTGGGGCCAACGTCCTGACTTTC. It is translated as CASSVVGTSSSGANVLTF.

The chain combines TRBV30 with TRBJ2-1; weak D call: TRBD1 (6 bases). The germline CDR1 and CDR2 sequences are GTSNPN and SVGIG (reference sequence). The CDR3 spans 17 residues. Trimming cost V 5 bases and J 0 bases, with 20 bases left between them. The CDR3 bases are TGTGCCTGGGCAACTGGACAGCCACCGAGCTCCTACAATGAGCAGTTCTTC. It translates to CAWATGQPPSSYNEQFF.

The V and J genes are TRBV30 and TRBJ2-2; D is undetermined. Trimming removed 0 bases at V and 6 bases at J, with 5 bases between. In germline, CDR1 is GTSNPN, CDR2 SVGIG (reference sequence). This CDR3 region has 12 residues. CDR3 coding DNA: TGTGCCTGGAGTGTACCCCCCGGGGAGCTGTTTTTT. The encoded protein is CAWSVPPGELFF.

The V gene is TRBV30, the J gene TRBJ1-3, with D hard to call. The germline V and J ends were trimmed by 7 bases and 3 bases, with 13 bases remaining between them. From germline, CDR1 is GTSNPN and CDR2 SVGIG (reference sequence). The CDR3 is 13 residues long. This CDR3 reads CALIRGIGNTIYF. The CDR3 nucleotides are TGTGCCTTGATCAGAGGGATTGGAAACACCATATATTTT.

Many counts were recorded for this clone. A read error may account for a junction end that differs from germline. The chain uses TRBV7-9 and TRBJ1-2; D unclear. From germline, CDR1 is SEHNR and CDR2 FQNEAQ (reference sequence). The CDR3 runs to 12 residues. This chain's CDR3 is CASSKANSGYTF. CDR3 DNA sequence: TGTGCCAGCAGCAAAGCCAACTCTGGCTACACCTTC.

The chain has TRBV5-1 and TRBJ2-7, with a weak D call TRBD2 (5 bases). Germline V gene sequence: CDR1 SGHRS, CDR2 YFSETQ. The CDR3 has 16 residues. Trimming cost V 3 bases and J 1 base, with 17 bases left between them. The CDR3 DNA sequence: TGCGCCAGCAGCTCTGACCTCGGGGTCCTATCCTACGAGCAGTACTTC. This encodes CASSSDLGVLSYEQYF.

DNA for the CDR3: TGTGCCAGCTCACCATATGACTATGGCTACACCTTC. This gives the protein CASSPYDYGYTF. V gene TRBV18 combines with J gene TRBJ1-2; D ambiguous. Germline lookup yields CDR1 KGHSH and CDR2 LQKENI. V lost 2 bases and J 3 bases, leaving 4 bases between the germline ends. The CDR3 contains 12 residues. Filled out from reference TRBV18 and TRBJ1-2, the complete variable domain reads NAGVMQNPRHLVRRRGQEARLRCSPMKGHSHVYWYRQLPEEGLKFMVYLQKENIIDESGMPKERFSAEFPKEGPSILRIQQVVRGDSAAYFCASSPYDYGYTFGSGTRLTVV.

The chain combines TRBV23-1 with TRBJ2-2, with D possibly called TRBD1 or TRBD2 (5 bases each). TRBV23-1 has ORF status, its function being uncertain. The CDR3 sequence is 16 residues long. V shed 7 bases and J shed 6 bases, with 21 bases lying between them. The CDR3 sequence is CASILPRDRDPGELFF. The CDR3 nucleotides are TGCGCCAGCATTCTCCCCCGGGACCGAGATCCCGGGGAGCTGTTTTTT.

The chain links TRBV2 to TRBJ1-3; D gene uncertain. Germline V gives CDR1 SNHLY, CDR2 FYNNEI. This CDR3 region has 12 residues. V lost 6 bases, J lost 0 bases, and 3 bases lay in between. CDR3: CASRVSGNTIYF. The CDR3 bases are TGTGCCAGCAGAGTCTCTGGAAACACCATATATTTT.

This clone occurred a few times. The chain carries TRBV4-1 and TRBJ2-3; 11 nucleotides line up with TRBD2. Germline V CDR1 and CDR2: MGHRA, YSYEKL. CDR3 length equals 14 residues. Trimming removed 9 bases from V and 3 bases from J; junction bases left unmatched: 5. The CDR3 loop reads CASTGTSGTDTQYF. In nucleotides, the CDR3 is TGCGCCAGTACCGGGACTAGCGGAACAGATACGCAGTATTTT.

The J gene is TRBJ1-1, the V gene TRBV29-1; 8 bases fit TRBD1. CDR3 length: 11 residues. Losses at the gene ends were 4 bases for V and 7 bases for J; bases not matched to a gene: 2. In germline, CDR1 is SQVTM, CDR2 ANQGSEA. The DNA of the CDR3 is TGCAGCGTTGCGGGGACAGGTGAAGCTTTCTTT. It specifies CSVAGTGEAFF.